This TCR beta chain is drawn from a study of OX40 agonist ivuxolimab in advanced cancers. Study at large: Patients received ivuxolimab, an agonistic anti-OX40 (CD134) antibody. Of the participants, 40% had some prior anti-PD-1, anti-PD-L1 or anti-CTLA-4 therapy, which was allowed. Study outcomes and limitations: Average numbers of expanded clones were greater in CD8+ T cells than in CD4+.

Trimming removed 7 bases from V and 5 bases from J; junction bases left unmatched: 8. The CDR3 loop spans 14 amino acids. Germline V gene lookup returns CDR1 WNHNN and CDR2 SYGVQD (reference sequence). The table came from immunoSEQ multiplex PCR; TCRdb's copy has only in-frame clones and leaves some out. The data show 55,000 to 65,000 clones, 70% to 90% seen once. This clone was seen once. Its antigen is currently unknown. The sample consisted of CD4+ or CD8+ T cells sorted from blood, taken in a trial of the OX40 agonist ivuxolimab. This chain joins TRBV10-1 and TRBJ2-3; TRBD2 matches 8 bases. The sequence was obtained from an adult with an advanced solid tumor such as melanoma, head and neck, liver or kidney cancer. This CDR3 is CASTRGGAQDTQYF. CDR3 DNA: TGCGCCAGCACCCGGGGGGGTGCCCAAGATACGCAGTATTTT.